The source of this TCR beta chain is a study of T-cell memory formation after mild COVID-19 (dated by TCRdb to the early 2020s). For the study in its entirety: Most TCR sequence clusters were specific to one of the two donors. The cohort comprised two young, previously healthy adult volunteers, one female and one male. T-cell clones expanding and contracting after mild COVID-19 in a couple of donors were tracked by longitudinal TCRalpha and TCRbeta repertoire sequencing. The full study reports these points: The detection of some responding clones in pre-infection memory suggests that pre-existing cross-reactive memory T cells joined the SARS-CoV-2 response. Contracting CD4+ clones turned up mainly in the CM and EM memory subsets, whereas EMRA was where CD8+ clones were enriched. SARS-CoV-2 specificity of the second-wave clones peaking on day 37 was not confirmed. Only a couple of mild cases were covered in the study, and larger cohorts including severe cases with pre-infection samples were considered necessary. Clones contracting from day 15 to 85 had balanced CD4/CD8 phenotypes, while a second wave expanding from day 15 to 37 was biased towards CD4+.

Turning to this clonotype: Its antigen is still unknown. The sample holds no much larger clone one base away, and base qualities are not on file.

Sequenced using an Illumina NovaSeq 6000. TCRalpha and TCRbeta cDNA libraries were built by 5'RACE with constant-segment primers, adding sample barcodes and unique molecular identifiers. Trizol reagent was used to extract RNA from every sample. Libraries were amplified in two PCR steps, with a second sample barcode and Illumina TruSeq adapters added in the second step. Sequencing of libraries was performed on an Illumina NovaSeq with 2 x 150 bp paired-end reads. The published analysis was carried out like this. Demultiplexing of reads and collapsing into UMI-guided consensus sequences were performed with migec v1.2.7. Using mixcr v2.1.11, the UMI consensuses were aligned to TRA and TRB V and J templates and assembled into clonotypes. Clonotypes were classified as expanded or contracted when called significant by both edgeR and NoisET, with noise models trained on biological replicates. For edgeR calls, a false discovery rate-adjusted p below 0.01 and a log2 fold-change threshold of 1 were applied. As an exploratory analysis of dynamics, max-normalized trajectories of the 1000 most abundant clonotypes were examined with PCA combined with hierarchical clustering. Separately sequenced CD4+ and CD8+ repertoires were used to assign the CD4 or CD8 phenotype of responding clones. The raw public data were reprocessed by TCRdb itself: fastp quality trimming at Q25, MiXCR clonotype calling, in-frame beta chains only. Entries are consolidated by CDR3 protein sequence, retaining the most common genes and DNA. TCRdb, not the authors, supplied the V and J calls. The sample table holds roughly 500,000 distinct CDR3 sequences, of which around 21% were seen once. The top ten clones comprise around 13% of the sample.

PBMCs were isolated by Ficoll-Paque density gradient centrifugation. Based on the germline V gene (reference sequence), the CDR1 and CDR2 sequences are SEHNR and FQNEAQ. V is shortened by 2 bases, J by 7 bases, and the region joining them spans 11 bases. The CDR3 has 13 amino acids, counting the end cysteine and phenylalanine. Of all the DNA, just the CDR3 is kept, 39 bases in frame from base 1. The TCR comes from an adult woman who had mild COVID-19 (a few samples of this study predate the infection). The sample titles of this study are shuffled in the database, so cell type and time point are left out; the donor was told from shared clones. The V gene is TRBV7-9 and the J gene is TRBJ1-1; the D gene identity is not certain. Sequencing used PBMCs or a T cell subset sorted from them (not recorded which). DNA sequence: TGTGCCAGCAGCTTATCGGTGACGGGTGAAGCTTTCTTT. Translated, it gives CASSLSVTGEAFF.